Listed below are T cell receptor beta chains from one sample, sequenced in a study of OX40 agonist ivuxolimab in advanced cancers. Assay: immunoSEQ multiplex PCR; the TCRdb copy retains only in-frame clones and omits some. The data hold over 100,000 clones, with roughly nine tenths observed a single time. The material was CD4+ or CD8+ T cells sorted from blood, obtained in a trial of the OX40 agonist ivuxolimab. These receptors all come from an adult with an advanced solid tumor such as melanoma, head and neck, liver or kidney cancer. Both conserved end residues are part of each CDR3. D genes are given only for firm matches. Only some rows state a clone size, as once, few, many or a class for expanded clones.

j_call,clone_size,d_call,v_call,cdr3_nt,cdr3_aa
TRBJ2-4,few,NA,TRBV18,TGTGCCAGCTCGTCGACTAGAACGCCTAACATAGCCAAAAACATTCAGTACTTC,CASSSTRTPNIAKNIQYF
TRBJ2-4,NA,TRBD2,TRBV7-2,TGTGCCAGCAGCCCCTCGCGGGGGAGGAACATTCAGTACTTC,CASSPSRGRNIQYF
TRBJ1-5,NA,TRBD1,TRBV30,TGTGCCTGGGGACAGGGGCTTAATCAGCCCCAGCATTTT,CAWGQGLNQPQHF
TRBJ2-3,NA,NA,TRBV2,TGTGCCAGCAGTGAGCTGCAAACCACAGATACGCAGTATTTT,CASSELQTTDTQYF
TRBJ2-2,NA,NA,TRBV7-2,TGTGCCAGCAGCTTCCCTAACACCGGGGAGCTGTTTTTT,CASSFPNTGELFF
TRBJ2-1,NA,TRBD2,TRBV7-6,TGTGCCAGCAGCTGGAGCGGGGGGGGAAACAATGAGCAGTTCTTC,CASSWSGGGNNEQFF
TRBJ2-7,NA,NA,TRBV28,TGTGCCAGCAGTTCCGCAGGGGACTTTCCCGAGCAGTACTTC,CASSSAGDFPEQYF
TRBJ2-3,NA,TRBD2,TRBV19,TGTGCCAGTAGTATAGAATCTTGGAGCGGGGGGGCCACAGATACGCAGTATTTT,CASSIESWSGGATDTQYF
TRBJ1-4,NA,TRBD1,TRBV9,TGTGCCAGCAGCCCAGGGGGCGGAACTAATGAAAAACTGTTTTTT,CASSPGGGTNEKLFF
TRBJ2-3,NA,NA,TRBV15,TGTGCCACCAGCAGCCCTGGGACAGATACGCAGTATTTT,CATSSPGTDTQYF
TRBJ2-3,NA,NA,TRBV27,TGTGCCAGCAGTTTAAGGCCAGGTCGAAGTCTAGATACGCAGTATTTT,CASSLRPGRSLDTQYF
TRBJ2-5,NA,NA,TRBV7-2,TGTGCCAGCAGCTTCGGATGGGGGGGGCGCGAGACCCAGTACTTC,CASSFGWGGRETQYF
TRBJ2-3,NA,NA,TRBV18,TGTGCCAGCTCACCAGGCGATACGCAGTATTTT,CASSPGDTQYF
TRBJ1-1,NA,NA,TRBV7-2,TGTGCCAGCAGCCCGCGCCGAAGGACTGAAGCTTTCTTT,CASSPRRRTEAFF
TRBJ1-6,NA,TRBD1,TRBV30,TGTGCCTGGGCTAGGACAGGGTATTCACCCCTCCACTTT,CAWARTGYSPLHF
TRBJ2-3,once,NA,TRBV4-3,TGCGCCAGCAGCCAAGATCTGGGCCATAAGCAGTATTTT,CASSQDLGHKQYF
TRBJ1-5,NA,NA,TRBV30,TGTGCCTGGAGTGTAAATACGGATCAGCCCCAGCATTTT,CAWSVNTDQPQHF
TRBJ1-4,NA,TRBD1,TRBV29-1,TGCAGCGTTCCCGGACAGGGGGGTAGGAATGAAAAACTGTTTTTT,CSVPGQGGRNEKLFF
TRBJ1-2,NA,NA,TRBV5-6,TGTGCCAGCAGCTTGAACTATGGCTACACCTTC,CASSLNYGYTF
TRBJ1-1,once,NA,TRBV19,TGTGCCAGTATTGGAGACATGAACACTGAAGCTTTCTTT,CASIGDMNTEAFF
TRBJ2-7,NA,NA,TRBV7-6,TGTGCCAGCAGCTCCCAGGGAGGAGAGCAGTACTTC,CASSSQGGEQYF
TRBJ1-1,once,NA,TRBV5-1,TGCGCCAGCAGGATGGTCGAGGGGCCTTGGAAGGGTGAAGCTTTCTTT,CASRMVEGPWKGEAFF
TRBJ2-5,NA,NA,TRBV7-9,TGTGCCAGCAGCTTGGCAGGTGTAGAGACCCAGTACTTC,CASSLAGVETQYF
TRBJ1-2,once,NA,TRBV30,TGTGCCTGGAGTAGGCAACAGGTGGGGACCTATGGCTACACCTTC,CAWSRQQVGTYGYTF
TRBJ1-6,NA,TRBD1,TRBV6-5,TGTGCCAGCAGTCTACAGGGGGCTAGTTCACCCCTCCACTTT,CASSLQGASSPLHF
TRBJ1-4,NA,NA,TRBV7-2,TGTGCCAGCAGCTTCGGAGTTGTCCCAGAAAAACTGTTTTTT,CASSFGVVPEKLFF
TRBJ1-2,once,NA,TRBV10-3,TGTGCCATCAAGCCAGAACACAGCTATGGCTACACCTTC,CAIKPEHSYGYTF
TRBJ2-7,NA,NA,TRBV4-1,TGCGCCAGCAGCCAAGCTGGGGGGCCCTACGAGCAGTACTTC,CASSQAGGPYEQYF
TRBJ1-1,NA,NA,TRBV4-3,TGCGCCAGCAGCCAAGAAAGAGGCAGGGGTTTCACTGAAGCTTTCTTT,CASSQERGRGFTEAFF
TRBJ2-5,once,NA,TRBV11-2,TGTGCCAGCAGCTTAGATGGCTTTCAAGAGACCCAGTACTTC,CASSLDGFQETQYF
TRBJ2-5,NA,NA,TRBV23-1,TGCGCCAGCAGTCCCCCCAAGGGGGGGCGAGGAGAGACCCAGTACTTC,CASSPPKGGRGETQYF
TRBJ1-4,once,NA,TRBV13,TGTGCCAGCAGCAACAGGGAAGGGAAGGAAAAACTGTTTTTT,CASSNREGKEKLFF
TRBJ2-7,once,NA,TRBV5-4,TGTGCCAGCAGCTTGAGGGGGAGGGCCTCCTACGAGCAGTACTTC,CASSLRGRASYEQYF
TRBJ2-7,once,TRBD1,TRBV28,TGTGCCAGCAGTTTAGGGGACAGGATTACCTACGAGCAGTACTTC,CASSLGDRITYEQYF
TRBJ2-3,NA,TRBD2,TRBV25-1,TGTGCCAGCAGTGCCAGCGGGGGCACAGATACGCAGTATTTT,CASSASGGTDTQYF
TRBJ1-1,NA,NA,TRBV6-6,TGTGCCAGCAGCTACCCAGGGGACACTGAAGCTTTCTTT,CASSYPGDTEAFF
TRBJ2-3,NA,NA,TRBV29-1,TGCAGCGTCCTCCCCGGCGGGCAGAATACGCAGTATTTT,CSVLPGGQNTQYF
TRBJ1-1,NA,NA,TRBV2,TGTGCCAGCGGGGTACTGAACACTGAAGCTTTCTTT,CASGVLNTEAFF
TRBJ2-2,NA,TRBD1,TRBV5-6,TGTGCCAGCAGCTGGGGACAGACAACCGGGGAGCTGTTTTTT,CASSWGQTTGELFF
TRBJ2-1,once,TRBD2,TRBV7-9,TGTGCCAGCAGCTCTCAGAGCGGGGGGGATTACAATGAGCAGTTCTTC,CASSSQSGGDYNEQFF
TRBJ1-2,NA,NA,TRBV7-9,TGTGCCAGCAGCTTAGACTCAGGGAACTATGGCTACACCTTC,CASSLDSGNYGYTF
TRBJ1-2,few,NA,TRBV28,TGTGCCAGCAGTGGGATGGACTATGGCTACACCTTC,CASSGMDYGYTF
TRBJ2-3,NA,NA,TRBV18,TGTGCCAGCTCACCTCGGGACAACACAGATACGCAGTATTTT,CASSPRDNTDTQYF
TRBJ1-3,NA,NA,TRBV5-1,TGCGCCAGCAGCCCGAGTGACCCCTCTGGAAACACCATATATTTT,CASSPSDPSGNTIYF
TRBJ2-7,once,NA,TRBV5-1,TGCGCCAGCCCGAAAATCTACGAGCAGTACTTC,CASPKIYEQYF
TRBJ1-2,once,TRBD1,TRBV9,TGTGCCAGCAGCGCACTATATACAGGGGAAGATAACTATGGCTACACCTTC,CASSALYTGEDNYGYTF
TRBJ2-7,once,NA,TRBV9,TGTGCCAGCAGCAAAAGGTCAGGGGAATCCTACGAGCAGTACTTC,CASSKRSGESYEQYF
TRBJ1-1,NA,NA,TRBV14,TGTGCCAGCAGCCAAGCCCCTAACACTGAAGCTTTCTTT,CASSQAPNTEAFF
TRBJ2-5,NA,TRBD2,TRBV27,TGTGCCAGCAGTTTTGGGACTAGCGGCAAAGAGACCCAGTACTTC,CASSFGTSGKETQYF
TRBJ2-7,NA,NA,TRBV9,TGTGCCAGCAGCGTAGACCCGGGGCCAAGCTCCTACGAGCAGTACTTC,CASSVDPGPSSYEQYF
TRBJ1-6,NA,TRBD1,TRBV7-2,TGTGCCAGCAGCCCTGACAGGGTCAATTCACCCCTCCACTTT,CASSPDRVNSPLHF
TRBJ2-3,NA,NA,TRBV5-1,TGCGCCAGCAGCCCATCAGCAGGATCCGATACGCAGTATTTT,CASSPSAGSDTQYF
TRBJ1-5,NA,TRBD1,TRBV30,TGTGCCTGGAGGGGGACAGGCTTCAATCAGCCCCAGCATTTT,CAWRGTGFNQPQHF
TRBJ2-1,NA,NA,TRBV10-3,TGTGCCATCAGTGACCTCCGATTAGGGGACAATGAGCAGTTCTTC,CAISDLRLGDNEQFF
TRBJ1-6,NA,NA,TRBV6-1,TGTGCCAGCAGTTCCCCCCGGACATTGCGGTCACCCCTCCACTTT,CASSSPRTLRSPLHF
TRBJ2-5,NA,NA,TRBV21-1,TGTGCCAGCAGCAAGGACCGAGGAACTCAAGAGACCCAGTACTTC,CASSKDRGTQETQYF
TRBJ1-2,few,NA,TRBV19,TGTGCCAGTAGTGTCCGGACAGGCTACACCTTC,CASSVRTGYTF